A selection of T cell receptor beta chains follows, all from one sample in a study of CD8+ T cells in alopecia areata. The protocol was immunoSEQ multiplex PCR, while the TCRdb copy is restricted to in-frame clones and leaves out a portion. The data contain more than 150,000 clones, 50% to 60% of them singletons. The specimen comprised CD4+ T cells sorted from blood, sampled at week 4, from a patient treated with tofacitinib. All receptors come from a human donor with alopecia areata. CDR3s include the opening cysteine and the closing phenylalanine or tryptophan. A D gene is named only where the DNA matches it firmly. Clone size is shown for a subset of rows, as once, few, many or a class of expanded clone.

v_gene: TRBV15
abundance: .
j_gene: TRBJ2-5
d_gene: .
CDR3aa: CATSIWDKETQYF
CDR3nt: TGTGCCACCAGTATTTGGGACAAAGAGACCCAGTACTTC

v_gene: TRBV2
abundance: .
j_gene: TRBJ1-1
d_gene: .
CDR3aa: CASSGRRNTEAFF
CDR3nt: TGTGCCAGCAGTGGGAGGAGGAACACTGAAGCTTTCTTT

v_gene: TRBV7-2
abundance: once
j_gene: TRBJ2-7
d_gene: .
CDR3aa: CASSLRAVYEQYF
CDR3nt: TGTGCCAGCAGCTTACGGGCAGTCTACGAGCAGTACTTC

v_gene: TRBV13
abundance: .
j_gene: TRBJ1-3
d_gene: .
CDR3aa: CASSLEWENTIYF
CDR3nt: TGTGCCAGCAGCTTAGAATGGGAAAACACCATATATTTT

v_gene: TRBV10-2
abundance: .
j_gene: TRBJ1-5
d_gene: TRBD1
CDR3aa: CASRDDRGGNQPQHF
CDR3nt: TGCGCCAGCAGGGATGACAGGGGGGGCAATCAGCCCCAGCATTTT

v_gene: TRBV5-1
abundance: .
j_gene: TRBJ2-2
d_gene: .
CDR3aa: CASGGGNTGELFF
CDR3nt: TGCGCCAGCGGTGGAGGGAACACCGGGGAGCTGTTTTTT

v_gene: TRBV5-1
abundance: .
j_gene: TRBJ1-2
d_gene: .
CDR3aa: CASRIRGSSSVTNYGYTF
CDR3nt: TGCGCCAGCCGCATCCGGGGCAGCTCAAGCGTTACTAACTATGGCTACACCTTC

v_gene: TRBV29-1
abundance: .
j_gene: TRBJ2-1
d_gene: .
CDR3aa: CSVEDRLAQGEQFF
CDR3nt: TGCAGCGTTGAAGATCGGCTGGCCCAGGGTGAGCAGTTCTTC

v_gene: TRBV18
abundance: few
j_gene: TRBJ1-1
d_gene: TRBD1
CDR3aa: CASSPTQGDTEAFF
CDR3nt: TGTGCCAGCTCACCAACACAGGGGGACACTGAAGCTTTCTTT

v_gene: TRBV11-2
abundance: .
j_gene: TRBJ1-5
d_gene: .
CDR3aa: CASSLDLDTDLNQPQHF
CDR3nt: TGTGCCAGCAGCTTAGATCTTGACACGGATCTAAATCAGCCCCAGCATTTT

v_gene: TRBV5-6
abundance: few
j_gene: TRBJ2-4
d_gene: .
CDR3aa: CASSVVDRNIQYF
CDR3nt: TGTGCCAGCAGCGTTGTGGACAGAAACATTCAGTACTTC

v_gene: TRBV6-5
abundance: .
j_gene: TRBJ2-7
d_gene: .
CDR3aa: CASSFRTAQEQYF
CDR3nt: TGTGCCAGCAGTTTCAGGACGGCTCAGGAGCAGTACTTC

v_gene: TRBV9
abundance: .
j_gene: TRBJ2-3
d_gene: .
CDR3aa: CASSPGPAGDTQYF
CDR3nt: TGTGCCAGCAGCCCTGGACCCGCCGGGGATACGCAGTATTTT

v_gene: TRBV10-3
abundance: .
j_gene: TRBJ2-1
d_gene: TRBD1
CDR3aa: CANRDREHNEQFF
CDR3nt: TGTGCCAACCGAGACAGGGAGCACAATGAGCAGTTCTTC

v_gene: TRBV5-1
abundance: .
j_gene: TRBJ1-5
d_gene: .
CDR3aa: CASSPQPAGGNQPQHF
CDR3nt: TGCGCCAGCAGCCCCCAACCGGCCGGTGGCAATCAGCCCCAGCATTTT

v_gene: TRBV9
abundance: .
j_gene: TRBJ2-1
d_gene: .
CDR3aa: CASSVYPNNEQFF
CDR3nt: TGTGCCAGCAGCGTATACCCCAACAATGAGCAGTTCTTC

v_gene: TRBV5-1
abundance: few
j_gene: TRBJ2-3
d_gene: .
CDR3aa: CASSFGGDTQYF
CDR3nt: TGCGCCAGCAGCTTTGGGGGAGATACGCAGTATTTT

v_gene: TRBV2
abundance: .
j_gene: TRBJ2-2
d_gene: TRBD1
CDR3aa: CASSAGQGDTGELFF
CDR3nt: TGTGCCAGCAGTGCGGGACAGGGAGACACCGGGGAGCTGTTTTTT

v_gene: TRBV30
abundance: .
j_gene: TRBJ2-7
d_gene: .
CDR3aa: CAWSVLQPYEQYF
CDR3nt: TGTGCCTGGAGTGTACTGCAGCCCTACGAGCAGTACTTC

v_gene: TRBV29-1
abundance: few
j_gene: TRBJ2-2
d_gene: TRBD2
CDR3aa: CSGRLAVNTGELFF
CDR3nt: TGCAGCGGGCGACTAGCGGTGAACACCGGGGAGCTGTTTTTT

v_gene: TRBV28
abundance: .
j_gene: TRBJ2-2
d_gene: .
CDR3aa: CASSFRDPNAGELFF
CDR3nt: TGTGCCAGCAGTTTCCGAGACCCCAACGCCGGGGAGCTGTTTTTT

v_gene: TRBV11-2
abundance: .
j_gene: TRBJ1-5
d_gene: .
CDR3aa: CASSLDRGMGNQPQHF
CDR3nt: TGTGCCAGCAGCTTAGATCGGGGAATGGGCAATCAGCCCCAGCATTTT

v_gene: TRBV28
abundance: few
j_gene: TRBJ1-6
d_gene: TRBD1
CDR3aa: CASRGTGERNSPLHF
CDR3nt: TGTGCCAGCAGGGGGACAGGGGAAAGGAATTCACCCCTCCACTTT

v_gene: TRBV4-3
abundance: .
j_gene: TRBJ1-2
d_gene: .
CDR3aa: CASSLVAPAGPTF
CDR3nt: TGCGCCAGCAGCCTTGTTGCCCCCGCGGGTCCCACCTTC

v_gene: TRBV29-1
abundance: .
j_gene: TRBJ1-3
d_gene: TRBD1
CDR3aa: CSVFQLSTGGNTIYF
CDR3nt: TGCAGCGTTTTCCAATTATCGACAGGGGGAAACACCATATATTTT

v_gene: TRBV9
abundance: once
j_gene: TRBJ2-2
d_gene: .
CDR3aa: CASSQRSGELFF
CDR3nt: TGTGCCAGCAGCCAGAGGAGCGGGGAGCTGTTTTTT

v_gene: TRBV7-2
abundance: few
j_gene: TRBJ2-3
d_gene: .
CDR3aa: CASSLSGSTDTQYF
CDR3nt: TGTGCCAGCAGCTTGTCCGGAAGCACAGATACGCAGTATTTT

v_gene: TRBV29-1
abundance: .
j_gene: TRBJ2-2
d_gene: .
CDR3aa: CSAGLPGTGELFF
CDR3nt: TGCAGCGCGGGACTTCCCGGAACCGGGGAGCTGTTTTTT

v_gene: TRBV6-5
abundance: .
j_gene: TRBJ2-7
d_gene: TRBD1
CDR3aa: CASSSGDSPRTGQYF
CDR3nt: TGTGCCAGCAGTTCCGGGGACAGTCCTCGTACGGGGCAGTACTTC

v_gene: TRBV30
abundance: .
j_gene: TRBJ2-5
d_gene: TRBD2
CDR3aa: CAWSSSGGRGAQYF
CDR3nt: TGTGCCTGGAGTTCCAGCGGGGGCCGAGGGGCCCAGTACTTC

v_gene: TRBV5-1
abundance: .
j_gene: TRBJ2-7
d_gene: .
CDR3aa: CASSQTMGERIYEQYF
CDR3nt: TGCGCCAGCAGCCAAACTATGGGTGAGAGGATCTACGAGCAGTACTTC

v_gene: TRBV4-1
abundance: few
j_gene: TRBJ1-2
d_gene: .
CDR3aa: CASSQGGQGYAGYTF
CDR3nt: TGCGCCAGCAGCCAAGGAGGGCAGGGGTACGCTGGCTACACCTTC